One and the same sample provided the 21 T cell receptor beta chains below, sequenced in a study of OX40 agonist ivuxolimab in advanced cancers. The protocol was immunoSEQ multiplex PCR, while the TCRdb copy is restricted to in-frame clones and leaves out a portion. This sample has about 80,000 clones, with 80% to 90% found just once. The specimen was CD4+ or CD8+ T cells sorted from blood, collected in a trial of the OX40 agonist ivuxolimab. The receptors derive from an adult with an advanced solid tumor such as melanoma, head and neck, liver or kidney cancer.

This CDR3 reads CASSQVNTKGEKLFF. CDR3 in DNA: TGCGCCAGCAGCCAAGTGAACACTAAGGGTGAAAAACTGTTTTTT. The chain is built from TRBV4-1 and TRBJ1-4; D is unresolved. The CDR3 is 15 amino acids. Germline values: CDR1 MGHRA, CDR2 YSYEKL. V lost 1 base to trimming and J lost 7 bases, with 13 bases between them.

The V call is TRBV6-5, the J call TRBJ1-2, with D tentatively TRBD1 (5 bases). Germline CDR1 and CDR2: MNHEY and SVGAGI. V gave up 5 bases and J gave up 2 bases, with 12 bases separating them. The length of the CDR3 is 14 residues. The CDR3 here is CASSPGLRNYGYTF. The CDR3 nucleotides read TGTGCCAGCAGTCCGGGACTCCGAAACTATGGCTACACCTTC.

The chain couples TRBV5-1 to TRBJ2-5; 7 bases line up with TRBD1. J was trimmed by 1 base and V by 2 bases; bases with no gene match: 8. From germline, CDR1 is SGHRS and CDR2 YFSETQ. The CDR3 contains 16 residues. CDR3 amino acids: CASSFGAKGAQETQYF. CDR3 sequence (DNA): TGCGCCAGCAGCTTCGGCGCCAAGGGGGCCCAAGAGACCCAGTACTTC.

CDR3 in amino acids: CASSPPWGTQYF. The CDR3 DNA is TGCGCCAGCAGCCCACCCTGGGGTACGCAGTATTTT. The chain links TRBV4-1 to TRBJ2-3; D is unclear. V lost 4 bases to trimming and J lost 8 bases, with 10 bases between them. The germline V gene has CDR1 MGHRA and CDR2 YSYEKL. There are 12 residues in the CDR3.

This chain joins TRBV7-2 and TRBJ2-3, with unresolved D. The CDR3 loop spans 12 amino acids. V dropped 4 bases and J dropped 6 bases, with 8 bases sitting between them. The V gene's germline CDR1 is SGHTA and CDR2 FQGNSA. CDR3 in amino acids: CASSSHPDTQYF. For the CDR3, the DNA is TGTGCCAGCAGCTCCCACCCTGATACGCAGTATTTT.

CDR3 in DNA: TGTGCCTGCACTCTTATAGAGGGGACACAACCCTTGGGAAAACTGTTTTTT. Its translation: CACTLIEGTQPLGKLFF. J is TRBJ1-4 and V is TRBV30; D is perhaps TRBD1 (6 bases). CDR1 and CDR2 (germline): GTSNPN, SVGIG (reference sequence). The CDR3 runs to 17 residues. With 6 bases removed from V and 10 bases from J, the gap between germline ends came to 30 bases. Filled out from reference TRBV30 and TRBJ1-4, the complete variable domain reads SQTIHQWPATLVQPVGSPLSLECTVEGTSNPNLYWYRQAAGRGLQLLFYSVGIGQISSEVPQNLSASRPQDRQFILSSKKLLLSDSGFYLCACTLIEGTQPLGKLFFGSGTQLSVL.

The V call is TRBV7-2, the J call TRBJ1-6; D gene ambiguous. Germline CDR1 is SGHTA and CDR2 is FQGNSA. This CDR3 region has 15 residues. Trimming took off 4 bases at V and 5 bases at J, with 12 bases between the two ends. The CDR3 nucleotides are TGTGCCAGCAGCTCGCGGCTAGGAAATAATTCACCCCTCCACTTT. It is translated as CASSSRLGNNSPLHF. The full variable domain, completed using reference TRBV7-2 and TRBJ1-6, is GAGVSQSPSNKVTEKGKDVELRCDPISGHTALYWYRQSLGQGLEFLIYFQGNSAPDKSGLPSDRFSAERTGGSVSTLTIQRTQQEDSAVYLCASSSRLGNNSPLHFGNGTRLTVT.

The chain couples TRBV9 to TRBJ1-3; tentatively, D is TRBD1 (5 bases). The CDR3 spans 17 residues. Germline-derived CDR1 and CDR2 are SGDLS and YYNGEE. The ends were cut back, 4 bases at V and 0 bases at J, with 17 bases in the middle. CDR3 sequence: CASSPRTRQYSGNTIYF. CDR3 nucleotides: TGTGCCAGCAGCCCGAGAACCCGACAGTACTCTGGAAACACCATATATTTT.

V and J are TRBV2 and TRBJ1-2, with TRBD1 matching over 10 bases. The ends lost 6 bases at V and 3 bases at J; junction bases unmatched: 7. From germline, CDR1 is SNHLY and CDR2 FYNNEI. The CDR3 extends over 15 amino acids. CDR3 in DNA: TGTGCCAGCAGGACAGGGGGCAGGACCTACTATGGCTACACCTTC. Translating it yields CASRTGGRTYYGYTF. Filled out from reference TRBV2 and TRBJ1-2, the complete variable domain reads EPEVTQTPSHQVTQMGQEVILRCVPISNHLYFYWYRQILGQKVEFLVSFYNNEISEKSEIFDDQFSVERPDGSNFTLKIRSTKLEDSAMYFCASRTGGRTYYGYTFGSGTRLTVV.

V and J are TRBV28 and TRBJ1-1, with TRBD1 as a possible D gene (6 bases). The CDR3 covers 16 residues. The ends were cut back, 2 bases at V and 7 bases at J, with 20 bases in the middle. Per the germline V gene, CDR1 is MDHEN and CDR2 is SYDVKM. The CDR3 sequence: CASSLVRGGDMGEAFF. CDR3 in DNA: TGTGCCAGCAGTTTAGTGCGGGGGGGGGACATGGGTGAAGCTTTCTTT.

J is TRBJ2-2 and V is TRBV6-6; D is unclear. The CDR3 loop spans 13 amino acids. In germline, CDR1 is MNHNY, CDR2 SVGAGI (reference sequence). Between the trimmed V and J ends, which lost 8 bases and 3 bases, there was a span of 10 bases. CDR3 in amino acids: CASRLTDTGELFF. The CDR3 DNA follows: TGTGCCAGCCGGCTAACTGACACCGGGGAGCTGTTTTTT.

This chain links TRBV4-3 with TRBJ2-2; 8 bases line up with TRBD1. The ends lost 4 bases at V and 4 bases at J; junction bases unmatched: 20. Germline V gene lookup returns CDR1 LGHNA and CDR2 YSLEER. This CDR3 contains 20 residues. The CDR3 nucleotides read TGCGCCAGCAGCCTCCGAATCGGGGCAGGGGGCTATCTTAGCACCGGGGAGCTGTTTTTT. It is translated as CASSLRIGAGGYLSTGELFF.

The rearrangement links TRBV6-5 to TRBJ1-4; D is unresolved. Germline V CDR1 and CDR2: MNHEY, SVGAGI. The ends were cut back, 5 bases at V and 6 bases at J, with 10 bases in the middle. This CDR3 comprises 13 residues. In DNA form, the CDR3 reads TGTGCCAGCAGTAAGACACTTTATGAAAAACTGTTTTTT. It yields the protein CASSKTLYEKLFF.

The J gene is TRBJ2-1, the V gene TRBV29-1; TRBD2 agrees at 7 bases. Losses at the gene ends were 3 bases for V and 9 bases for J; bases not matched to a gene: 17. The CDR3 sequence is 16 residues long. CDR1 SQVTM and CDR2 ANQGSEA come from the germline V gene. The CDR3 coding sequence is TGCAGCGTTGATAGAAGGACTAGATTCCTCTTCACTGAGCAGTTCTTC. It yields the protein CSVDRRTRFLFTEQFF.

The CDR3 protein is CSGGHLDGEQYF. CDR3 coding DNA: TGCAGCGGTGGACACCTCGATGGCGAGCAGTACTTC. The chain recombines TRBV29-1 with TRBJ2-7; perhaps TRBD1 as D (5 bases). Per germline, CDR1 SQVTM and CDR2 ANQGSEA. V lost 7 bases, J lost 6 bases, and 16 bases lay in between. There are 12 residues in the CDR3.

The chain couples TRBV4-1 to TRBJ2-5; TRBD2 matches 13 bases. The DNA end is a closer match to TRBJ2-7, so the J assignment may be wrong. Germline-derived CDR1 and CDR2 are MGHRA and YSYEKL. This CDR3 is built from 15 residues. The CDR3 protein is CASSLTSGRDDEQYF. CDR3 nucleotide sequence: TGCGCCAGCAGCCTAACTAGCGGGAGGGACGACGAGCAGTACTTC.

The rearrangement links TRBV5-5 to TRBJ1-1; D gene uncertain. This CDR3 has 11 residues. Germline loops: CDR1 SGHKS, CDR2 YYEKEE (reference sequence). The V and J ends lost 7 bases and 3 bases respectively, with 7 bases between them. The CDR3 DNA follows: TGTGCCAGCGTCCTGTACACTGAAGCTTTCTTT. Translation gives CASVLYTEAFF. Variable domain in full (rest from reference TRBV5-5 and TRBJ1-1): DAGVTQSPTHLIKTRGQQVTLRCSPISGHKSVSWYQQVLGQGPQFIFQYYEKEERGRGNFPDRFSARQFPNYSSELNVNALLLGDSALYLCASVLYTEAFFGQGTRLTVV.

J is TRBJ2-7 and V is TRBV6-5; 7 bases agree with TRBD1. V shed 0 bases and J 1 base; nucleotides not matched to a gene: 3. CDR1 is MNHEY, CDR2 SVGAGI, per germline. The CDR3 spans 15 residues. CDR3 nucleotide sequence: TGTGCCAGCAGTTACTCTCGACAGGGTTCCTACGAGCAGTACTTC. It specifies CASSYSRQGSYEQYF.

The chain employs TRBV5-4 and TRBJ2-7; TRBD1 matches at 8 bases. Per the germline V gene, CDR1 is SGHNT and CDR2 is YYREEE (reference sequence). J gave up 7 bases and V 4 bases, and 13 bases lay outside the gene matches. The CDR3 spans 15 residues. Here the CDR3 DNA reads TGTGCCAGCAGCAGGAGGTTCCAGGGGGCGGGGGAGCAGTACTTC. This sequence encodes CASSRRFQGAGEQYF.

The rearrangement links TRBV28 to TRBJ2-1; TRBD2 might be the D (6 bases). The V end lost 4 bases, the J end lost 13 bases, and 20 bases lay between the germline ends. The germline V gene has CDR1 MDHEN and CDR2 SYDVKM. The CDR3 is 14 residues long. The CDR3 sequence is CASSSSRGWTKQFF. CDR3 nucleotides: TGTGCCAGCAGTTCTTCCCGAGGTTGGACTAAACAGTTCTTC. Full variable domain (outside the CDR3, taken from reference TRBV28 and TRBJ2-1): DVKVTQSSRYLVKRTGEKVFLECVQDMDHENMFWYRQDPGLGLRLIYFSYDVKMKEKGDIPEGYSVSREKKERFSLILESASTNQTSMYLCASSSSRGWTKQFFGPGTRLTVL.

The genes are TRBV5-4 and TRBJ2-7; D perhaps matches TRBD2 (5 bases). Germline assignment: CDR1 SGHNT and CDR2 YYREEE (reference sequence). The CDR3 loop spans 13 amino acids. The V gene lost 4 bases and the J gene lost 6 bases, with 14 bases spanning the gap. The CDR3 here is CASSPVGSGEQYF. For the CDR3, the DNA is TGTGCCAGCAGCCCTGTGGGGAGTGGCGAGCAGTACTTC.